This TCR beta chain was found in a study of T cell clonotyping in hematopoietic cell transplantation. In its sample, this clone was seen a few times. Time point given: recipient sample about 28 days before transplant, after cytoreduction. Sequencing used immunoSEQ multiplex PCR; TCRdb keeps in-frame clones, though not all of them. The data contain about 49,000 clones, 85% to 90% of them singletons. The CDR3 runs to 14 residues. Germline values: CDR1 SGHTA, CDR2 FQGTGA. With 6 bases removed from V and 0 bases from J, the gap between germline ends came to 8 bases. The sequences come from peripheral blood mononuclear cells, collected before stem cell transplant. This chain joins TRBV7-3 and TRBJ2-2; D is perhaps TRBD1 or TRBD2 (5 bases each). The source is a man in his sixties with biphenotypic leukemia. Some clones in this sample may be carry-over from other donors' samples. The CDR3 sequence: CASRGDPNTGELFF. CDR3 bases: TGTGCCAGCAGGGGGGACCCGAACACCGGGGAGCTGTTTTTT.